A selection of T cell receptor beta chains follows, all from one sample in a study of T cells after yellow fever vaccination. TCRdb independently ran MiXCR on the 5' RACE reads; one entry per CDR3 protein. Of approximately 110,000 distinct CDR3 sequences listed, approximately 7% are singletons. The sample in question was CD4+ T cells sorted from PBMCs, obtained around 10 days after the first yellow fever vaccination. Source of these receptors: a man younger than 35 who received the YFV17D yellow fever vaccine. The CDR3 runs from the conserved cysteine through the conserved F or W. D genes are given only for firm matches. Expanded clones get a size class; other rows say once, few or many, or leave the size out.

>many|.|TRBV5-1|TRBJ1-2
TGCGCCAGCAGCTTGGACGGGGGGGGCTATGGCTACACCTTC
CASSLDGGGYGYTF
>many|TRBD2|TRBV7-2|TRBJ2-5
TGTGCCAGCAGCTTATGGGTAGCGGGGGGCCAAGAGACCCAGTACTTC
CASSLWVAGGQETQYF
>many|.|TRBV20-1|TRBJ2-5
TGCAGTGCTAGAGGCCAGACAGGAGACTTC
CSARGQTGDF
>many|.|TRBV7-2|TRBJ2-1
TGTGCCAGCAGCTTAAGCAGGGTGGGGACCCATGAGCAGTTCTTC
CASSLSRVGTHEQFF
>many|TRBD1|TRBV12-3/TRBV12-4|TRBJ1-1
TGTGCCAGCAGTTACTACGCCGGGACAGGCGGCACTGAAGCTTTCTTT
CASSYYAGTGGTEAFF
>.|.|TRBV20-1|TRBJ2-3
TGCAGTGCTAAACATCCCAACACAGATACGCAGTATTTT
CSAKHPNTDTQYF
>many|TRBD2|TRBV7-2|TRBJ2-1
TGTGCCAGCAGCTCTTCTAGCGGGGGGGCCTACAATGAGCAGTTCTTC
CASSSSSGGAYNEQFF
>.|TRBD2|TRBV5-5|TRBJ2-5
TGTGCCAGCAGCTTTTCTCGGGGGGGGGACGCAGGGACCCAGTACTTC
CASSFSRGGDAGTQYF
>many|TRBD1|TRBV5-1|TRBJ1-1
TGCGCCAGCAGCTTGGCGACAGGGGGAGGCACTGAAGCTTTCTTT
CASSLATGGGTEAFF
>.|.|TRBV6-2/TRBV6-3|TRBJ2-1
TGTGCCAGCGGATCCTTTAAGGAGCAGTTCTTC
CASGSFKEQFF
>few|.|TRBV3-1|TRBJ2-5
TGTGCCAGCAGTCTTAGGACCCCTTTGGAGACCCAGTACTTC
CASSLRTPLETQYF
>many|TRBD1|TRBV5-1|TRBJ2-7
TGCGCCAGCCGTCGGGACAGGGGTTACGAGCAGTACTTC
CASRRDRGYEQYF
>many|.|TRBV2|TRBJ2-3
TGTGCCAGCAGTGATTCTACTAGCACAGATACGCAGTATTTT
CASSDSTSTDTQYF
>many|.|TRBV12-3/TRBV12-4|TRBJ2-5
TGTGCCAGCAGTCCCCGACTGGGAGGAGAGACCCAGTACTTC
CASSPRLGGETQYF
>.|.|TRBV11-3|TRBJ1-1
TGTGCCAGCAGCTTCGGGAGGAGCACTGAAGCTTTCTTT
CASSFGRSTEAFF
>few|.|TRBV7-2|TRBJ2-5
TGTGCCAGCAGACGCCCCGGCCTGCAAGAGACCCAGTACTTC
CASRRPGLQETQYF
>.|.|TRBV18|TRBJ2-5
TGTGCCAGCTGTCCACGAGCGGGAGAGACCCAGTACTTC
CASCPRAGETQYF
>many|.|TRBV29-1|TRBJ2-2
TGCAGCGCCTCCAGGGGCGCCGCGGACACCGGGGAGCTGTTTTTT
CSASRGAADTGELFF
>many|.|TRBV7-2|TRBJ2-3
TGTGCCAGCAGCTTGTTCACAGATACGCAGTATTTT
CASSLFTDTQYF
>many|.|TRBV3-1|TRBJ2-1
TGTGCCAGCAGCCGCTCCGGGAAGAACAATGAGCAGTTCTTC
CASSRSGKNNEQFF
>many|TRBD1|TRBV12-3/TRBV12-4|TRBJ2-3
TGTGCCAGCAGACAAGGTCCGGGACAGGGCACAGATACGCAGTATTTT
CASRQGPGQGTDTQYF
>many|TRBD2|TRBV28|TRBJ2-3
TGTGCCAGCGGCCCGCCGGGACTAGCGGCTACAGATACGCAGTATTTT
CASGPPGLAATDTQYF
>many|.|TRBV6-1|TRBJ1-2
TGTGCCAGCAGTGTTCAAGGGTATGGCTACACCTTC
CASSVQGYGYTF
>.|.|TRBV19|TRBJ1-3
TGTGCCAGTTCATCGGCCCCTGGAAACACCATATATTTT
CASSSAPGNTIYF
>many|.|TRBV5-4|TRBJ2-5
TGTGCCAGCAGCTTGGCCGGGTACCAAGAGACCCAGTACTTC
CASSLAGYQETQYF
>many|.|TRBV12-3/TRBV12-4|TRBJ2-2
TGTGCCAGCAGTTTCAACAGTCGTCTTGGTGGCGGGGAGCTGTTTTTT
CASSFNSRLGGGELFF
>many|.|TRBV6-6|TRBJ1-2
TGTGCCAGCAGTGACCAGAAGTACTATGGCTACACCTTC
CASSDQKYYGYTF
>many|.|TRBV4-3|TRBJ2-5
TGCGCCAGCAGCCAAGATGCTAGTCTTGAGACCCAGTACTTC
CASSQDASLETQYF
>once|.|TRBV24-1|TRBJ2-2
TGTACCAGTGCCAGAAAAACAGGGTCCGGGGAGCTGTTTTTT
CTSARKTGSGELFF
>many|TRBD2|TRBV20-1|TRBJ2-3
TGCAGTGTTATAGCGGGGGGACACACAGATACGCAGTATTTT
CSVIAGGHTDTQYF
>many|TRBD1|TRBV5-6|TRBJ1-2
TGTGCCAGCAGCGGTTACGACAGGGGCTATGGCTACACCTTC
CASSGYDRGYGYTF
>many|.|TRBV5-1|TRBJ2-6
TGCGCCAGCAGCCCGGGACAACTCTCTGGGGCCAACGTCCTGACTTTC
CASSPGQLSGANVLTF
>many|.|TRBV5-4|TRBJ2-5
TGTGCCAGCAGCCCCAAGGGAGGTAGACTCCAAGAGACCCAGTACTTC
CASSPKGGRLQETQYF
>many|.|TRBV12-3/TRBV12-4|TRBJ2-2
TGTGCCAGCAGTTCCCAGGGGGGACGGACCGGGGAGCTGTTTTTT
CASSSQGGRTGELFF
>many|.|TRBV25-1|TRBJ2-3
TGTGCCAGCAGTGAAGGTCGGCTCGGAGGCTCAGGAGATACGCAGTATTTT
CASSEGRLGGSGDTQYF
>.|.|TRBV5-1|TRBJ1-2
TGCGCCAGCAGCTTGGTTTCGCCCACGGGGGCTTATGGCTACACCTTC
CASSLVSPTGAYGYTF
>many|.|TRBV19|TRBJ2-7
TGTGCCAGTAGTATACGTGTATACTCCTACGAGCAGTACTTC
CASSIRVYSYEQYF
>few|.|TRBV20-1|TRBJ2-5
TGCAGTGCTCCAGTAGCCCGGGAGACCCAGTACTTC
CSAPVARETQYF
>few|TRBD1|TRBV18|TRBJ1-5
TGTGCCAGCTCACCACCGGATCACAGGACAGGCGGCAATCAGCCCCAGCATTTT
CASSPPDHRTGGNQPQHF
>many|.|TRBV5-1|TRBJ2-1
TGCGCCAGCAGCTTGCCAGCCCAGTACAATGAGCAGTTCTTC
CASSLPAQYNEQFF
>many|.|TRBV6-1|TRBJ2-3
TGTGCCAGCAGAAAGACAGGCGTAGTCACAGATACGCAGTATTTT
CASRKTGVVTDTQYF
>few|TRBD1|TRBV18|TRBJ1-4
TGTGCCAGCTCACGGGACAGGGTCGACGAAAAACTGTTTTTT
CASSRDRVDEKLFF
>.|TRBD2|TRBV12-3/TRBV12-4|TRBJ2-1
TGTGCCAGCAGTTTATGGCGGGGGGGCGATAATGAGCAGTTCTTC
CASSLWRGGDNEQFF
>many|.|TRBV5-4|TRBJ2-2
TGTGCCAGCAGCTTGTCGGTCACCGGGGAGCTGTTTTTT
CASSLSVTGELFF